The clone carrying this TCR beta chain was seen a handful of times. What it recognizes is unknown. The record originates from a study of T cells after yellow fever vaccination. There are 15 residues in the CDR3. With 3 bases clipped from V and 4 bases from J, the junction kept 8 bases outside the gene matches. Notes on the study in general: Post-booster reappearance was seen for most primary-vaccination clones (roughly 96% CD4, around 89% CD8).

5'RACE template switching added a universal primer site and UMIs to TCR cDNA. A single record per CDR3 protein comes from TCRdb applying MiXCR to the 5' RACE reads. This table holds about 220,000 distinct CDR3 sequences, approximately 3.2% found once. The rearrangement uses TRBV12-3 or TRBV12-4 and TRBJ2-7; 8 bases match TRBD1. This TCR was recovered from a man aged 18 to 29 who received the YFV17D yellow fever vaccine. Sequenced here: CD4+ T cells sorted from PBMCs, sampled 10 days after the yellow fever booster vaccination. This CDR3 reads CASSLWQGAMYEQYF. CDR3 DNA sequence: TGTGCCAGCAGTTTGTGGCAGGGGGCAATGTACGAGCAGTACTTC.